The rows below give T cell receptor beta chains drawn from one sample of a study of human T cells and chemical hapten exposure. TCRdb analysed the RACE reads with MiXCR anew, one entry per CDR3 protein. The sample lists just over 70,000 distinct CDR3 sequences, 11% occurring once. The specimen was whole blood, collected in connection with sensitization to the hapten diphenylcyclopropenone (DPC). The receptors originated from a woman aged 45-65 years with alopecia areata. Some clones in this sample may be carry-over from other donors' samples. CDR3s include the opening cysteine and the closing phenylalanine or tryptophan. The D gene is left open where the match is weak. Clone sizes are given selectively: once, few, many, or a class where the clone is expanded.

>many|TRBJ2-3|TRBD1|TRBV7-8
TGTGCCAGCAGCCTGGACAGGCGACCAGATACGCAGTATTTT
CASSLDRRPDTQYF
>few|TRBJ1-2|NA|TRBV20-1
TGCAGTGCCCAGGGGTCCAACTATGGCTACACCTTC
CSAQGSNYGYTF
>many|TRBJ2-4|TRBD2|TRBV14
TGTGCCAGCAGCCGGACCTCCGCATTCGCGGGAGGGCGAAACATTCAGTACTTC
CASSRTSAFAGGRNIQYF
>NA|TRBJ2-3|NA|TRBV10-1
TGCGCCAGCAGTGGCCGACCGGAGACTAACACAGATACGCAGTATTTT
CASSGRPETNTDTQYF
>NA|TRBJ1-1|TRBD1|TRBV7-6
TGTGCCAGCAGCTTAATCCCCGGGACAGCTGACACTGAAGCTTTCTTT
CASSLIPGTADTEAFF
>many|TRBJ1-4|TRBD1|TRBV18
TGTGCCAGCTTCAGGGGGCGAGGTGAAAAACTGTTTTTT
CASFRGRGEKLFF
>many|TRBJ1-4|TRBD1|TRBV7-6
TGTGCCAGCAGCCCGGGACAGCGCAAGGAAAAACTGTTTTTT
CASSPGQRKEKLFF
>few|TRBJ2-3|NA|TRBV7-2
TGTGCCAGCAGCCCCGGACAGCCAGGAGATACGCAGTATTTT
CASSPGQPGDTQYF
>few|TRBJ1-6|NA|TRBV11-2
TGTGCCAGCAGCTTAAATCCCTCCAGGTCGGTAGGACCCCTCCACTTT
CASSLNPSRSVGPLHF
>many|TRBJ2-5|TRBD1|TRBV18
TGTGCCAGCTCACCAAACCGGGACAGTCAAGAGACCCAGTACTTC
CASSPNRDSQETQYF
>many|TRBJ2-1|TRBD2|TRBV29-1
TGCAGCGTTGCTACTAGCGGGAGCAATGAGCAGTTCTTC
CSVATSGSNEQFF
>many|TRBJ1-5|NA|TRBV7-8
TGTGCCAGCAGCCCCCAGGGTTTTTTTAGCAATCAGCCCCAGCATTTT
CASSPQGFFSNQPQHF
>NA|TRBJ2-1|NA|TRBV6-8
TGTGCCAGCAGTTTGAGGACAGTGAACTCCTACAATGAGCAGTTCTTC
CASSLRTVNSYNEQFF
>few|TRBJ1-1|NA|TRBV16
TGTGCCAGCAGCCCTCCGGGGGCTGACGCTTTCTTT
CASSPPGADAFF
>NA|TRBJ1-1|NA|TRBV6-5
TGTGCCAGCAGTCGCCTAGTCGGAGGGAACACTGAAGCTTTCTTT
CASSRLVGGNTEAFF
>NA|TRBJ2-7|TRBD1|TRBV12-3/TRBV12-4
TGTGCCAGCAGTTTAGTGGGACAGGGTTTATCCTACGAGCAGTACTTC
CASSLVGQGLSYEQYF
>NA|TRBJ2-6|NA|TRBV11-2
TGTGCCAGCAGCTCATTGCTTAGGGTCCGGACAAAGGCCAACGTCCTGACTTTC
CASSSLLRVRTKANVLTF
>many|TRBJ2-7|TRBD1|TRBV7-2
TGTGCCAGCAGCTTAGGGACAGGGTTCTACGAGCAGTACTTC
CASSLGTGFYEQYF
>NA|TRBJ1-1|NA|TRBV6-5
TGTACCAGCAGTATCGACATGGGCACTGAAGCTTTCTTT
CTSSIDMGTEAFF
>few|TRBJ2-5|TRBD1|TRBV6-1
TGTGCCAGCAGTGGGGGACAGGGGGCGTCGGAGACCCAGTACTTC
CASSGGQGASETQYF
>few|TRBJ1-5|TRBD1|TRBV13
TGTGCCAGCAGCTCCGGACAGGGAGGGAGTCAGCCCCAGCATTTT
CASSSGQGGSQPQHF
>NA|TRBJ2-7|TRBD1|TRBV20-1
TGCAGTGCTCCCTCCCGGACAGGGGGACTCGGTGCCTACGAGCAGTACTTC
CSAPSRTGGLGAYEQYF
>many|TRBJ2-7|TRBD2|TRBV6-5
TGTGCCAGCAGCCCTACTCTGGCGGGAGTTCGCGGCGAGCAGTACTTC
CASSPTLAGVRGEQYF
>few|TRBJ2-1|TRBD2|TRBV2
TGTGCCAGCAGCGACCGACTAGCGGGGGTGGGAAATGAGCAGTTCTTC
CASSDRLAGVGNEQFF
>many|TRBJ2-1|NA|TRBV29-1
TGCAGCGTTGGGATCATTCGGGAGAATGAGCAGTTCTTC
CSVGIIRENEQFF
>NA|TRBJ2-3|TRBD2|TRBV12-3/TRBV12-4
TGTGCCAGCAGTCTTGGACTAGGGTATACCAAGAGCACAGATACGCAGTATTTT
CASSLGLGYTKSTDTQYF
>NA|TRBJ1-2|NA|TRBV29-1
TGCAGCGTTGAAGATCGCGCAGAGCACTATGGCTACACCTTC
CSVEDRAEHYGYTF
>NA|TRBJ2-3|NA|TRBV27
TGTGCCAGCAGTTTAGAGGGGGCAGATACGCAGTATTTT
CASSLEGADTQYF
>NA|TRBJ2-1|NA|TRBV3-2
TGTGCCAGCAGCCAAGATGAGTACCGCCTGGCTGGGAATGAGCAGTTCTTC
CASSQDEYRLAGNEQFF
>NA|TRBJ1-5|TRBD1|TRBV4-1
TGCGCCAGCAGCCTTTACACAGGGGGCAATCAGCCCCAGCATTTT
CASSLYTGGNQPQHF
>NA|TRBJ1-6|NA|TRBV27
TGTGCCAGCAGTTTCCGACAAGCGGGCGCAACCATTAATTCACCCCTCCACTTT
CASSFRQAGATINSPLHF
>few|TRBJ2-5|NA|TRBV7-2
TGTGCCAGCACCCGGGACTCCCAAGAGACCCAGTACTTC
CASTRDSQETQYF
>many|TRBJ1-1|TRBD1|TRBV4-1
TGCGCCAGCAGCCCCACCTTTGAACAGGGGAGCTGGGGCAACACTGAAGCTTTCTTT
CASSPTFEQGSWGNTEAFF
>many|TRBJ1-5|NA|TRBV28
TGTGCCAGCAGTTTGAGCCAGCAATATTACAATCAGCCCCAGCATTTT
CASSLSQQYYNQPQHF
>few|TRBJ1-2|NA|TRBV6-1
TGTGCCAGCACCCTGGGGGGGAACGACGGCTACACCTTC
CASTLGGNDGYTF
>many|TRBJ2-7|NA|TRBV11-2
TGTGCCAGCAGCTCCTTACGGTGGGGTTACGAGCAGTACTTC
CASSSLRWGYEQYF
>many|TRBJ1-2|NA|TRBV5-1
TGCGCCAGCAACCCTACGACAGGAGGTTATGGCTACACCTTC
CASNPTTGGYGYTF
>few|TRBJ2-5|NA|TRBV20-1
TGCAGTGCCGACTCCCGGACGGTACAAGAGACCCAGTACTTC
CSADSRTVQETQYF
>few|TRBJ2-3|NA|TRBV28
TGTGCCAGCAGCACTTGGCCGGGCTCTAGCACAGATACGCAGTATTTT
CASSTWPGSSTDTQYF
>many|TRBJ1-1|NA|TRBV7-9
TGTGCCAGCAAAAATGTTGGAGGGACTGAAGCTTTCTTT
CASKNVGGTEAFF
>many|TRBJ1-6|NA|TRBV7-2
TGTGCCAGCAGCTCACGAATAAGACAACCCGGCGATAATTCACCCCTCCACTTT
CASSSRIRQPGDNSPLHF
>many|TRBJ1-2|NA|TRBV28
TGTGCCAGCGGGGCCAACTATGGCTACACCTTC
CASGANYGYTF
>many|TRBJ1-5|NA|TRBV23-1
TGCGCCACTTCCCGGACGGGCAATCAGCCCCAGCATTTT
CATSRTGNQPQHF
>many|TRBJ2-1|TRBD1|TRBV5-1
TGCGCCAGCAGCTTACAGGGGGCAGGGAATGAGCAGTTCTTC
CASSLQGAGNEQFF
>once|TRBJ2-2|TRBD2|TRBV20-1
TGCAGTGCTAGAGACCCCTACTTTGGGAGGGCCGGGACCGGGGAGCTGTTTTTT
CSARDPYFGRAGTGELFF
>few|TRBJ2-3|NA|TRBV12-3/TRBV12-4
TGTGCCAGCAGTCCTTTTTTGGCGGAGAAACTCACAGATACGCAGTATTTT
CASSPFLAEKLTDTQYF
>few|TRBJ1-5|TRBD1|TRBV3-1
TGTGCCAGCAGCCAAGGACAGGGAGGCAATCAGCCCCAGCATTTT
CASSQGQGGNQPQHF
>many|TRBJ1-1|TRBD1|TRBV2
TGTGCCAGCAGTGAAAACATAGGACAGGCCCTCACTGAAGCTTTCTTT
CASSENIGQALTEAFF